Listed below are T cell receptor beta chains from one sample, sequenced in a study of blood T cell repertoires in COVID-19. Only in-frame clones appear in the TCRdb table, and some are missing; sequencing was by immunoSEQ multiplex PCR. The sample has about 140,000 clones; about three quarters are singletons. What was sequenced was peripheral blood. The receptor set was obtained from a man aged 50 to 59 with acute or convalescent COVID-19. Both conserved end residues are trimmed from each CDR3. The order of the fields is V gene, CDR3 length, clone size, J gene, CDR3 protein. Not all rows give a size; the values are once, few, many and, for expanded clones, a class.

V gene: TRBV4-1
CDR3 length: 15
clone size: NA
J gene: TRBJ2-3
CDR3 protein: ASSQDGGGAGTDTQY

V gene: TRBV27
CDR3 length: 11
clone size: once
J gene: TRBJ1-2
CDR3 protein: ASSSVSYYGYT

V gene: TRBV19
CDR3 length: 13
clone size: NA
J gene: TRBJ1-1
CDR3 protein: ASSIDISVNTEAF

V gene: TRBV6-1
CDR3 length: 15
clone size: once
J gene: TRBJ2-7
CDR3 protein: ASSEWPGTSGSYEQY

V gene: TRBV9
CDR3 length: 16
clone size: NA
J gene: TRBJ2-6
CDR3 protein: ASSRRTGGSTGANVLT

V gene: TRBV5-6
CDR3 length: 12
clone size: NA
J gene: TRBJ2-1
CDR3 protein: ASRKGWGGEEQF

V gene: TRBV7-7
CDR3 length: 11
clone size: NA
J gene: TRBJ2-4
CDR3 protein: ASSLARENIQY

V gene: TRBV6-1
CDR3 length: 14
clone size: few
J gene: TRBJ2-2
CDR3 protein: ASSDRTGVDTGELF

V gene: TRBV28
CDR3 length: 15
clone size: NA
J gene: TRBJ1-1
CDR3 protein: ASSLSGFLYPNTEAF

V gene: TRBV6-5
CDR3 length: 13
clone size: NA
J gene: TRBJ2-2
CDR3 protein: ASSYLGAHTGELF

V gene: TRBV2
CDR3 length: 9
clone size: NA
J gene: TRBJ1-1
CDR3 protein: ASKEYTEAF

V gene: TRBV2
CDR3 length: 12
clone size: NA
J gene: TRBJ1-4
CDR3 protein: ASSEGGAREKLF

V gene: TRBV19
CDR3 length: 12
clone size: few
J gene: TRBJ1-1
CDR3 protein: ASRVAGENTEAF

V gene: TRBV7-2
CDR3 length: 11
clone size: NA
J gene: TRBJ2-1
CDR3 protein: ASSVVQGNEQF